Below, 26 T cell receptor beta chains from the same sample are listed, as sequenced in a study of human T cells and chemical hapten exposure. Time point described: patch test 2, 6 weeks after DPC sensitization. The treatment here: therapeutic diphenylcyclopropenone sensitization with weekly scalp DPC. MiXCR, run by TCRdb on the RACE reads, gives a single entry per CDR3 protein. The sample holds fewer than 85,000 distinct CDR3 sequences; roughly 12% are singletons and the top ten take more than 1.5%. The input for sequencing was whole blood, taken in connection with sensitization to the hapten diphenylcyclopropenone (DPC). The receptor set was obtained from a man between 18 and 35 years old with alopecia areata. Some clones in this sample may be carry-over from other donors' samples.

This clonotype appeared many times. J is TRBJ1-2 and V is TRBV20-1; D is possibly TRBD1 (5 bases). The V gene's germline CDR1 is DFQATT and CDR2 SNEGSKA (reference sequence). There are 14 residues in the CDR3. Trimming stripped 3 bases from V and 4 bases from J, with 15 bases between. CDR3 residues: CSASGGRGVYGYTF. The CDR3 DNA sequence: TGCAGTGCTAGTGGAGGGAGAGGGGTCTATGGCTACACCTTC.

This clonotype showed up just a few times. The chain is built from TRBV6-5 and TRBJ2-7, with D perhaps matching TRBD1 (5 bases). The CDR3 totals 14 residues. The germline V and J ends were trimmed by 0 bases and 6 bases, with 12 bases remaining between them. In germline, CDR1 is MNHEY, CDR2 SVGAGI. The CDR3 DNA is TGTGCCAGCAGTTACTCTATCGACAGTCGCGAGCAGTACTTC. It is translated as CASSYSIDSREQYF.

This clonotype has a count of ten or more. V usage is TRBV12-3 or TRBV12-4 and J usage is TRBJ2-1; D is possibly TRBD1 (6 bases). V was pared by 6 bases and J by 1 base, with 16 bases between. There are 16 residues in the CDR3. The DNA for the CDR3 is TGTGCCAGCAGAGGGTCGAAGGGGGTTTCCTACAATGAGCAGTTCTTC. Translated, it gives CASRGSKGVSYNEQFF.

The chain couples TRBV4-3 to TRBJ2-7; 7 bases line up with TRBD2. Per the germline V gene, CDR1 is LGHNA and CDR2 is YSLEER. The trim removed 1 base at V and 7 bases at J, leaving 4 bases unmatched. The length of the CDR3 is 13 residues. CDR3 residues: CASSQGGGGEQYF. The DNA of the CDR3 is TGCGCCAGCAGCCAAGGGGGGGGTGGTGAGCAGTACTTC.

This rearrangement joins TRBV9 to TRBJ2-4, with a weak D call TRBD1 (5 bases). The CDR3 has 16 amino acids. Trimming took off 0 bases at V and 6 bases at J, with 16 bases between the two ends. In germline, CDR1 is SGDLS, CDR2 YYNGEE. CDR3 sequence: CASSVGWAGWGNIQYF. CDR3 sequence (DNA): TGTGCCAGCAGCGTAGGTTGGGCAGGGTGGGGAAACATTCAGTACTTC.

The chain links TRBV6-6 to TRBJ1-4; D is ambiguous. Germline V gene lookup returns CDR1 MNHNY and CDR2 SVGAGI (reference sequence). The CDR3 is made up of 18 amino acids. V shed 0 bases and J shed 0 bases, with 14 bases lying between them. CDR3 sequence: CASSYSRISISTNEKLFF. CDR3 sequence (DNA): TGTGCCAGCAGTTACTCGAGAATTAGCATTTCAACTAATGAAAAACTGTTTTTT.

The chain recombines TRBV6-6 with TRBJ1-5; tentative D call: TRBD1 (5 bases). The germline V gene has CDR1 MNHNY and CDR2 SVGAGI (reference sequence). The CDR3 covers 14 residues. V was shortened by 1 base and J by 5 bases, with 9 bases between the two germline ends. CDR3 region: CASSYFPGYQPQHF. CDR3 nucleotides: TGTGCCAGCAGTTACTTCCCAGGGTATCAGCCCCAGCATTTT.

The rearrangement uses TRBV28 and TRBJ2-5; possibly TRBD2 for D (5 bases). The CDR3 length is 14 residues. The V end lost 6 bases, the J end lost 5 bases, and 16 bases lay between the germline ends. Germline assignment: CDR1 MDHEN and CDR2 SYDVKM. DNA for the CDR3: TGTGCCAGCAGGGACTCGAAGGGCCTGGAGACCCAGTACTTC. Its protein is CASRDSKGLETQYF. The full variable domain, its missing parts supplied by reference TRBV28 and TRBJ2-5, is DVKVTQSSRYLVKRTGEKVFLECVQDMDHENMFWYRQDPGLGLRLIYFSYDVKMKEKGDIPEGYSVSREKKERFSLILESASTNQTSMYLCASRDSKGLETQYFGPGTRLLVL.

This clonotype was seen at least ten times. This rearrangement joins TRBV9 to TRBJ2-7; TRBD2 matches 11 bases. Trimming took 0 bases from V and 3 from J; bases not matched to a gene: 2. This CDR3 is built from 15 residues. Germline CDR1 SGDLS, CDR2 YYNGEE. CDR3 in DNA: TGTGCCAGCAGCGTAGGCGGACTAGCGGGCTACGAGCAGTACGTC. This codes for CASSVGGLAGYEQYV.

This clonotype was found a few times. The chain couples TRBV21-1 to TRBJ1-5; whether TRBD1, the table's D call, matches the DNA was not checked. TRBV21-1 has pseudogene status. The CDR3 has 15 residues. The DNA for the CDR3 is TGTGCCAGCAGCAAAGCGGGGGGGACCAATCAGCCCCAGCATTTT. Its protein product is CASSKAGGTNQPQHF.

The gene calls are TRBV20-1 and TRBJ1-1; unclear D gene. This CDR3 spans 13 amino acids. Germline V gene lookup returns CDR1 DFQATT and CDR2 SNEGSKA (reference sequence). The ends were cut back, 5 bases at V and 10 bases at J, with 20 bases in the middle. For the CDR3, the DNA is TGCAGTGCTGGTCGAGGCCCACGGGGAGGAGCTTTCTTT. Protein product: CSAGRGPRGGAFF.

This chain uses TRBV5-4 with TRBJ1-2; D is perhaps TRBD1 (5 bases). V was clipped by 0 bases and J by 8 bases, with 11 bases between them. This CDR3 region has 13 residues. CDR1 and CDR2 from the germline V gene are SGHNT and YYREEE (reference sequence). CDR3 protein: CASSLAGYEGYTF. DNA of the CDR3: TGTGCCAGCAGCTTGGCAGGGTATGAGGGCTACACCTTC.

This clonotype was counted ten times or more. The gene calls are TRBV25-1 and TRBJ2-1; weak D call: TRBD1 (6 bases). CDR1 and CDR2 from the germline V gene are MGHDK and SYGVNS. V lost 6 bases, J lost 2 bases, and 14 bases lay in between. The CDR3 runs 15 residues. In nucleotides, the CDR3 is TGTGCCAGCAGCCCTACAGGGACGGCCTACAATGAGCAGTTCTTC. Translation gives CASSPTGTAYNEQFF.

This clonotype came up a few times. V gene TRBV27 combines with J gene TRBJ2-2; D possibly matches TRBD1 or TRBD2 (5 bases each). CDR3 size: 16 residues. Germline V gives CDR1 MNHEY, CDR2 SMNVEV (reference sequence). The V gene lost 3 bases and the J gene lost 3 bases, with 14 bases spanning the gap. The CDR3 spells CASSLIGDHDTGELFF. The DNA for the CDR3 is TGTGCCAGCAGTTTGATTGGGGACCACGACACCGGGGAGCTGTTTTTT.

The table lists this clonotype with a few counts. The chain combines TRBV29-1 with TRBJ2-5; TRBD1 aligns across 8 bases. V was clipped by 3 bases and J by 4 bases; unmatched bases: 7. CDR3 length equals 14 residues. CDR1 is SQVTM and CDR2 is ANQGSEA in the germline V gene. CDR3 residues: CSVDRTGSGETQYF. The CDR3 DNA is TGCAGCGTTGACCGGACAGGGTCGGGAGAGACCCAGTACTTC.

This clonotype came up a few times. The genes are TRBV20-1 and TRBJ2-3; 8 nucleotides align to TRBD1. Germline assignment: CDR1 DFQATT and CDR2 SNEGSKA (reference sequence). The CDR3 spans 15 residues. Trimming removed 6 bases from V and 5 bases from J; junction bases left unmatched: 13. The CDR3 DNA reads TGCAGTGCCCCAGACAGGGGAAAAGAAAAAGATACGCAGTATTTT. The encoded protein is CSAPDRGKEKDTQYF.

Points on this clonotype: A much larger clone sits a single nucleotide away, making a read error possible. The rearrangement links TRBV6-5 to TRBJ1-1; a weak D match, TRBD1 (6 bases). The CDR3 totals 13 residues. V shed 5 bases and J shed 11 bases, with 18 bases lying between them. Germline assignment: CDR1 MNHEY and CDR2 SVGAGI. DNA for the CDR3: TGTGCCAGCAGTCCAAGACAGGTTAGTGTGGCTTTCTTT. As protein: CASSPRQVSVAFF.

The genes are TRBV6-1 and TRBJ1-1; D call uncertain. Germline lookup yields CDR1 MNHNS and CDR2 SASEGT. The CDR3 consists of 13 residues. Trimming removed 8 bases at V and 1 base at J, with 11 bases between. CDR3 nucleotide sequence: TGTGCCAGCCGTCGGCCGGGGAACACTGAAGCTTTCTTT. Translated, it gives CASRRPGNTEAFF.

The table lists this clonotype with many counts. The rearrangement uses TRBV7-2 and TRBJ2-3; a possible D gene is TRBD2 (5 bases). The germline V and J ends were trimmed by 7 bases and 0 bases, with 17 bases remaining between them. Germline-derived CDR1 and CDR2 are SGHTA and FQGNSA. The CDR3 loop spans 16 amino acids. CDR3 residues: CASTHTRAVSTDTQYF. CDR3 coding DNA: TGTGCCAGCACCCATACGCGGGCGGTTAGCACAGATACGCAGTATTTT.

There are many counts of this clonotype. The chain couples TRBV12-3 or TRBV12-4 to TRBJ2-3, with 7 bases identical to TRBD1. V was pared by 5 bases and J by 8 bases, with 7 bases of the junction left unmatched. The CDR3 totals 13 residues. DNA for the CDR3: TGTGCCAGCAGTCTAAAGAGACAGGGTACGCAGTATTTT. It translates to CASSLKRQGTQYF.

The chain combines TRBV20-1 with TRBJ1-3; D remains ambiguous. From germline, CDR1 is DFQATT and CDR2 SNEGSKA (reference sequence). The CDR3 is 12 amino acids. Deletions cut 3 bases from V and 3 bases from J, with 6 bases between. CDR3 sequence: CSASPGGNTIYF. For the CDR3, the DNA is TGCAGTGCTAGTCCGGGTGGAAACACCATATATTTT.

A few counts support this clonotype. This chain uses TRBV18 with TRBJ2-5; a possible D gene is TRBD1 (5 bases). This CDR3 has 14 residues. Deletions cut 1 base from V and 6 bases from J, with 12 bases between. Germline assignment: CDR1 KGHSH and CDR2 LQKENI. The CDR3 spells CASSPRVGLQTQYF. As DNA, the CDR3 is TGTGCCAGCTCACCACGAGTGGGGCTGCAGACCCAGTACTTC.

This clonotype occurred many times. This chain connects TRBV10-2 to TRBJ2-7; possibly TRBD1 or TRBD2 for D (6 bases each). Germline CDR1 is WSHSY and CDR2 is SAAADI. Trimming shortened V by 6 bases and J by 7 bases, and 16 bases separated the two germline ends. The CDR3 sequence is 13 residues long. Here the CDR3 DNA reads TGCGCCAGCAGCGCTGGGGGGCGTGGAGAGCAGTACGTC. This gives the protein CASSAGGRGEQYV.

A note on this clonotype: This may stem from a read error, because a much larger clone lies one nucleotide away. The chain joins TRBV11-2 to TRBJ1-5; weak D call: TRBD1 (6 bases). The CDR3 covers 13 residues. CDR1 is SGHAT and CDR2 is FQNNGV in the germline V gene. The CDR3 sequence is CANSLAGDTVLHF. The DNA of the CDR3 is TGTGCCAACAGCTTAGCAGGGGACACGGTGCTGCATTTT.

This clonotype occurred many times. This sequence joins TRBV19 and TRBJ1-1; D remains ambiguous. There are 13 residues in the CDR3. Trimming removed 3 bases from V and 8 bases from J, with 13 bases in between. Germline V gene lookup returns CDR1 LNHDA and CDR2 SQIVND (reference sequence). The CDR3 region is CASSMNPAEEAFF. In DNA, the CDR3 is TGTGCCAGTAGTATGAACCCCGCAGAGGAAGCTTTCTTT. Using reference TRBV19 and TRBJ1-1 for the parts outside the CDR3, the full variable domain is DGGITQSPKYLFRKEGQNVTLSCEQNLNHDAMYWYRQDPGQGLRLIYYSQIVNDFQKGDIAEGYSVSREKKESFPLTVTSAQKNPTAFYLCASSMNPAEEAFFGQGTRLTVV.

V usage is TRBV5-4 and J usage is TRBJ2-6; 7 bases align to TRBD1. The junction had 9 bases not matched to a gene; V was cut back by 4 bases and J by 2 bases. Germline loops: CDR1 SGHNT, CDR2 YYREEE (reference sequence). The CDR3 covers 17 residues. CDR3 DNA: TGTGCCAGCAGCCCCAGACAGGGTATACCTGGGGCCAACGTCCTGACTTTC. Translation gives CASSPRQGIPGANVLTF.